This T cell receptor (beta chain) is drawn from a study of shared clonotypes between healthy human individuals (dated by TCRdb to 2018 to 2021). Study-wide context: The cohort comprised two women and a few men aged 18 to 49 years. For each donor, CD4 naive and CD4 memory were each run on three plates, CD8 naive on two plates, and CD8 memory on one plate. To estimate repertoire size and how much clonotype sharing occurs between individuals, the study deeply sequenced the blood TCR repertoires of five healthy adults. To increase sequencing depth and limit assay-specific biases, TCR repertoire library preparation and sequencing were carried out by different laboratories using diverse techniques. Per donor, leukapheresis produced somewhere between about 0.9 and 10 billion PBMCs.

Regarding this clone: Its binding antigen is unknown. No per-base quality is available; no much larger clone lies one base away.

General findings and caveats noted by the study authors: Across several donors, around 5% of naive CD4, 3% to 4% of naive CD8, approximately 2.5% of memory CD4, and approximately 0.42% of memory CD8 clonotypes were shared. Higher generation probabilities were observed for clonotypes shared by all four sorted-subset donors than for non-shared clonotypes. Because the study included only a small number of donors, the genetic and exposure-history diversity represented was limited. Pairwise subsampling indicated that sequencing depth was expected to affect the degree of clonotype sharing among donors. Incomplete sequencing was indicated by rarefaction of sorted-subset datasets, despite the large sequencing depth. Naive subsets generally had larger estimated clonotype richness than memory subsets did. Sampling was restricted to blood, and TCR repertoires in tissues likely differ from the TCR repertoires found in blood.

Using the deep immunoSEQ assay, multiplex PCR amplified TCR CDR3 regions from genomic DNA. Extracted genomic DNA from each cell subset was distributed evenly across all wells of several immunoSEQ 96-well plates, and each plate was treated as a replicate. For sorted subsets, roughly 200 ng of genomic DNA, equivalent to 25,000 to 35,000 T cell genomes, went into each replicate PCR. Purified libraries were quantified with a Qubit 3.0 fluorometer, sized on a Bioanalyzer 2100, and re-quantified with the KAPA Library Quantification kit. Each immunoSEQ 96-well plate was sequenced on its own single-read 150-cycle Illumina NextSeq 550 flow cell. Concerning the study's data processing: The immunoSEQ output contained only junctional sequences without quality scores, so filtering could not match that applied to full-length reads. To assign V/J genes and CDR3, sequences were annotated using PyIR, a Python wrapper for IgBLAST v1.9, with IMGT germline references. Reads with weak V/J assignments (E-value above 1e-6), missing CDR3, stop codons, out-of-frame junctions, or ambiguous translated residues were removed. V3J clonotypes were defined by identical inferred V gene, J gene, and CDR3 amino acid sequence. The percentage overlap between two repertoires was calculated by dividing the number of shared unique clonotypes by the size of the smaller repertoire. RTK rarefaction, the Chao1 estimator, and Recon v2.1 estimates of unobserved clonotypes were used to assess repertoire richness. OLGA was used to compute generation probabilities for all TCRbeta clonotypes that the gDNA method yielded from a handful of donors. Drawn from immuneACCESS, this table holds only the in-frame rearrangements with V and J called that TCRdb kept. Clones are partly lost; checked studies trace under half to an unresolved V gene and leave the rest unexplained. The V and J calls and clone size are taken from that table; D and trimming were inferred from the DNA. The sample records 1.5 million to 2.5 million clones, around 96% of which are singletons. The top ten clonotypes cover under 1.5% of the sample.

CD8 naive samples were CD45RO-negative cells positively selected for CCR7, giving a CD45RA+CCR7+ population that excluded TemRA cells. Healthy HIV-negative adults with no recently reported acute infections or vaccinations were included as donors. All donors were Caucasian adults living in Nashville, Tennessee, USA. After blood collection by leukapheresis, PBMCs were isolated using Ficoll-Histopaque density gradient centrifugation and then cryopreserved in the vapor phase of liquid nitrogen. Purity and quantity of every magnetically sorted T cell population were checked by analytical flow cytometry. From each sorted fraction, genomic DNA was isolated and quantified by UV absorbance on a Nanodrop 2000c. The CDR3 contains 14 residues, cysteine and phenylalanine counted. Kept here is only the CDR3 DNA, which spans 42 bases and is read in frame from base 1. V is reduced by 3 bases and J by 4 bases, leaving a spacing of 12 bases between them. The germline V gene (reference sequence) yields GTSNPN for CDR1 and SVGIG for CDR2.

This sequence uses TRBV30 and TRBJ2-2, with a tentative D gene TRBD2 over 6 matching bases. The source of this sequence is a man aged 18 to 29 in good health. Sequenced: naive CD8+ T cells sorted from blood. Reading the label with the study, this specimen's cell subset or site is: CD45RA+CCR7+. The nucleotide sequence is TGTGCCTGGAGGGGTCTAGCGAGCACCGGGGAGCTGTTTTTT. Translated, this is CAWRGLASTGELFF.